Each of the 9 T cell receptor beta chains below was sequenced from the same sample in a study of beta chain features in type 1 diabetes. Reverse transcription of all isolated RNA meant that expressed TCRB transcripts were sequenced. Sequenced by immunoSEQ multiplex PCR; TCRdb stores in-frame clones only, minus some. The sample carries more than 150,000 clones, roughly an eighth recorded once. The source material was central memory CD4+ T cells from blood. Source of these receptors: a woman aged 18-30 years in good health.

This clone was seen a few times. The chain has TRBV2 and TRBJ2-3; 9 positions match TRBD2. CDR1 and CDR2 from the germline V gene are SNHLY and FYNNEI. The junction had 3 bases not matched to a gene; V was cut back by 4 bases and J by 4 bases. The CDR3 spans 14 residues. The CDR3, as DNA: TGTGCCAGCAGTGTAGGCGGGAGGGCAGATACGCAGTATTTT. Protein: CASSVGGRADTQYF.

This clone was counted a few times. The CDR3 region is CASSLSGGANYEQYF. The CDR3 DNA follows: TGTGCCAGCAGTTTAAGTGGAGGGGCGAACTACGAGCAGTACTTC. The V and J genes are TRBV28 and TRBJ2-7; tentatively, D is TRBD2 (6 bases). The V end was cut by 2 bases, the J end by 3 bases, with 14 bases between. Germline CDR1 and CDR2: MDHEN and SYDVKM. The CDR3 sequence is 15 residues long.

The chain links TRBV19 to TRBJ1-2, with a possible D match to TRBD1 (5 bases). This CDR3 has 14 residues. V shed 4 bases and J shed 5 bases, with 14 bases lying between them. The germline gives CDR1 LNHDA, CDR2 SQIVND (reference sequence). The CDR3 coding sequence is TGTGCCAGTAGTAACTCAGGGATCGGGTATGGCTACACCTTC. This gives the protein CASSNSGIGYGYTF.

The chain carries TRBV7-8 and TRBJ2-1; tentatively, D is TRBD2 (5 bases). Trimming stripped 4 bases from V and 10 bases from J, with 8 bases between. Germline assignment: CDR1 SGHVS and CDR2 FQNEAQ. CDR3 length: 11 amino acids. In DNA, the CDR3 is TGTGCCAGCAGCTCCGAGCGGGAGCAGTTCTTC. This codes for CASSSEREQFF.

V usage is TRBV2 and J usage is TRBJ1-4, with 9 bases that match TRBD1. Germline CDR1 SNHLY, CDR2 FYNNEI. The CDR3 is made up of 14 amino acids. V gave up 4 bases and J gave up 10 bases; unmatched junction bases: 7. The CDR3 sequence: CASSGGQGIGKLFF. The CDR3 DNA reads as TGTGCCAGCAGTGGAGGACAGGGGATCGGAAAACTGTTTTTT.

This clone has a handful of counts. The chain has TRBV7-2 and TRBJ1-4; 9 bases fit TRBD1. Trimming at V came to 5 bases and at J to 8 bases, leaving 6 bases not matched to a gene. The CDR3 runs to 14 residues. The germline CDR1 and CDR2 sequences are SGHTA and FQGNSA. CDR3 sequence reads: CASSRTGEREKLFF. The DNA of the CDR3 is TGTGCCAGCAGCCGGACAGGGGAACGCGAAAAACTGTTTTTT.

This clone was observed a single time. The chain has TRBV7-9 and TRBJ2-1, with D perhaps TRBD2 (6 bases). The ends were cut back, 4 bases at V and 7 bases at J, with 11 bases in the middle. The CDR3 is 13 residues long. The V gene's germline CDR1 is SEHNR and CDR2 FQNEAQ (reference sequence). CDR3 loop: CASSSGTANEQFF. CDR3 in DNA: TGTGCCAGCAGCTCGGGGACTGCAAATGAGCAGTTCTTC.

V gene TRBV6-1 combines with J gene TRBJ2-1; TRBD2 matches 12 bases. The junction had 9 bases not matched to a gene; V was cut back by 1 base and J by 11 bases. Looked up from germline, CDR1 is MNHNS and CDR2 is SASEGT. CDR3 size: 16 residues. The CDR3 region has the DNA TGTGCCAGCAGTGAAGTATCGAGTCTAGCGGGAGGGAAGCAGTTCTTC. This codes for CASSEVSSLAGGKQFF.

This clone was detected a few times. The V call is TRBV9, the J call TRBJ2-1, with TRBD2 matching over 7 bases. V lost 0 bases to trimming and J lost 3 bases; unmatched junction nucleotides: 3. The CDR3 spans 15 residues. Germline assignment: CDR1 SGDLS and CDR2 YYNGEE. The CDR3 sequence: CASSVEASGYNEQFF. CDR3 in DNA: TGTGCCAGCAGCGTAGAGGCTAGCGGCTACAATGAGCAGTTCTTC.